Listed here are 20 T cell receptor beta chains from one sample, sequenced in a study of T cell responses to AZD1222 COVID-19 vaccine (dated by TCRdb to the early 2020s). This specimen's time point label, interpreted: baseline before first vaccination. Library generation was performed with the immunoSEQ multiplex PCR assay. This immuneACCESS table, as held by TCRdb, lists in-frame sequences with V and J called but not all clones. Of the missing ones, under half trace to an unresolved V gene in checked studies; the others have no known cause. The sample yields tens of thousands of clones; roughly four fifths were counted once. More than 5% of the sample rests with the top ten. The material sequenced was peripheral blood, taken on day 0 of AZD1222 vaccination. The receptors stem from an adult in good health.

The chain has TRBV7-2 and TRBJ2-7; D remains unclear. This CDR3 region has 15 residues. Germline V CDR1 and CDR2: SGHTA, FQGNSA. V was pared by 1 base and J by 2 bases, with 12 bases between. CDR3 DNA: TGTGCCAGCAGCTTAGGGGGTCGCCCCCCCTACGAGCAGTACTTC. Translated: CASSLGGRPPYEQYF.

This chain links TRBV3-1 (or the pseudogene TRBV3-2) with TRBJ1-6, with 10 bases that match TRBD1. CDR3 size: 18 residues. J gave up 7 bases and V 1 base, and 10 bases lay outside the gene matches. Germline CDR1 LGHDT, CDR2 YNNKEL (reference sequence). CDR3 in amino acids: CASSQVSRQGAINSPLHF. The CDR3 nucleotides read TGTGCCAGCAGCCAAGTGTCGAGACAGGGGGCCATCAATTCACCCCTCCACTTT.

V gene TRBV5-5 combines with J gene TRBJ1-5; D not resolved. This CDR3 region has 15 residues. CDR1 and CDR2 from the germline V gene are SGHKS and YYEKEE (reference sequence). The ends were cut back, 0 bases at V and 5 bases at J, with 12 bases in the middle. CDR3 DNA: TGTGCCAGCAGCTTGGCCGTGGAAGGCCATCAGCCCCAGCATTTT. Translating gives CASSLAVEGHQPQHF.

This chain links TRBV9 with TRBJ2-3, with 7 bases matching TRBD1. Germline CDR1 is SGDLS and CDR2 is YYNGEE. The CDR3 extends over 14 amino acids. With 3 bases clipped from V and 2 bases from J, the junction kept 3 bases outside the gene matches. CDR3 coding DNA: TGTGCCAGCAGCGAGGGACAGACCACAGATACGCAGTATTTT. Its translation: CASSEGQTTDTQYF.

This chain joins TRBV13 and TRBJ1-1; D is perhaps TRBD1 (5 bases). This CDR3 contains 15 residues. Per germline, CDR1 PRHDT and CDR2 FYEKMQ (reference sequence). The ends were cut back, 0 bases at V and 1 base at J, with 9 bases in the middle. The CDR3 loop is CASSLGPGTNTEAFF. The CDR3 region has the DNA TGTGCCAGCAGCTTAGGCCCCGGGACGAACACTGAAGCTTTCTTT.

V and J are TRBV5-4 and TRBJ2-3; no clear D. V was trimmed by 0 bases and J by 6 bases, leaving 8 bases between them. Germline-derived CDR1 and CDR2 are SGHNT and YYREEE (reference sequence). The CDR3 extends over 13 amino acids. The CDR3 sequence is CASSLDLTDTQYF. The CDR3 DNA sequence: TGTGCCAGCAGCTTGGACCTGACGGATACGCAGTATTTT.

J is TRBJ1-4 and V is TRBV3-1 (or the pseudogene TRBV3-2); D is uncertain. The CDR3 covers 15 residues. Germline assignment: CDR1 LGHDT and CDR2 YNNKEL (reference sequence). Trimming removed 6 bases at V and 1 base at J, with 12 bases between. The CDR3 coding sequence is TGTGCCAGCAGTCAGAGTGGGGTAACTAATGAAAAACTGTTTTTT. Its translation is CASSQSGVTNEKLFF.

V is TRBV11-1 and J is TRBJ2-7; D gene uncertain. The germline V gene encodes CDR1 SGHAT and CDR2 FQDESV (reference sequence). The CDR3 contains 11 residues. Trimming took off 1 base at V and 6 bases at J, with 4 bases between the two ends. The CDR3: CASSLDGEQYF. The CDR3 nucleotides read TGTGCCAGCAGCTTAGACGGCGAGCAGTACTTC.

The V and J genes are TRBV19 and TRBJ1-1; tentative D call: TRBD1 (5 bases). The V end lost 8 bases, the J end lost 2 bases, and 33 bases lay between the germline ends. Per the germline V gene, CDR1 is LNHDA and CDR2 is SQIVND (reference sequence). This CDR3 comprises 20 residues. The CDR3 nucleotides read TGTGCCAGTCTGAACCACCCAAACCCTACAGGACGTGGGCTAAACACTGAAGCTTTCTTT. It translates to CASLNHPNPTGRGLNTEAFF.

The chain couples TRBV7-6 to TRBJ2-3; D is ambiguous. The CDR3 contains 15 residues. Germline V gene sequence: CDR1 SGHVS, CDR2 FNYEAQ. V was shortened by 1 base and J by 1 base, with 9 bases between the two germline ends. The CDR3 DNA is TGTGCCAGCAGCTTAGGGGTAGGAGGCACAGATACGCAGTATTTT. This gives the protein CASSLGVGGTDTQYF.

The gene calls are TRBV3-1 (or the pseudogene TRBV3-2) and TRBJ2-6; 12 positions match TRBD1. Germline lookup yields CDR1 LGHDT and CDR2 YNNKEL (reference sequence). CDR3 size: 18 residues. Trimming cost V 5 bases and J 2 bases; bases outside gene matches: 7. The chain's CDR3 is CASSEGDRGLPGANVLTF. CDR3 coding DNA: TGTGCCAGCAGCGAGGGGGACAGGGGGCTTCCTGGGGCCAACGTCCTGACTTTC.

The chain recombines TRBV19 with TRBJ2-6; D call uncertain. The CDR3 is 14 residues long. Germline CDR1 and CDR2: LNHDA and SQIVND (reference sequence). The germline V and J ends were trimmed by 5 bases and 1 base, with 6 bases remaining between them. The CDR3 region is CASSPLSGANVLTF. DNA for the CDR3: TGTGCCAGTAGTCCCCTATCTGGGGCCAACGTCCTGACTTTC.

CDR3 sequence (DNA): TGTGCTAGTGGTTTGGACCCTAGCGGAGCCAAAAACATTCAGTACTTC. Protein product: CASGLDPSGAKNIQYF. The rearrangement links TRBV12-5 to TRBJ2-4, with 7 bases matching TRBD2. With V trimmed by 1 base and J by 0 bases, 3 bases remained unmatched. Germline CDR1 reads LGHNT; CDR2 reads FRNRAP. The CDR3 runs to 16 residues.

The chain uses TRBV6-2 or TRBV6-3 and TRBJ2-7, with 8 bases identical to TRBD1. The V and J ends lost 6 bases and 4 bases, in that order; junction bases with no gene match: 2. The CDR3 consists of 12 residues. Germline V gene lookup returns CDR1 MNHEY and CDR2 SVGEGT. CDR3 in amino acids: CASSWTGYEQYF. The CDR3 region has the DNA TGTGCCAGCAGCTGGACAGGGTACGAGCAGTACTTC.

The genes are TRBV11-3 and TRBJ1-2; the match to TRBD1 covers 7 bases. Trimming cost V 4 bases and J 4 bases; bases outside gene matches: 0. This CDR3 is built from 12 residues. Germline V lookup: CDR1 SGHNT, CDR2 YENEEA. CDR3: CASSWDSYGYTF. Written as DNA, the CDR3 is TGTGCCAGCAGCTGGGACAGCTATGGCTACACCTTC.

In this sample, this clone turned up a few times. This rearrangement joins TRBV19 to TRBJ1-5; TRBD1 aligns across 8 bases. Per the germline V gene, CDR1 is LNHDA and CDR2 is SQIVND (reference sequence). V lost 10 bases and J lost 1; bases outside the gene matches: 15. This CDR3 region has 17 residues. CDR3: CATRARITGGSNQPQHF. The DNA of the CDR3 is TGTGCCACCAGAGCGCGGATTACAGGGGGGAGCAATCAGCCCCAGCATTTT.

A word on this clone: A junction boundary mismatches the germline segment, possibly from a read error. The chain links TRBV19 to TRBJ2-6; D ambiguous. Per the germline V gene, CDR1 is LNHDA and CDR2 is SQIVND (reference sequence). The length of the CDR3 is 8 residues. Here the CDR3 reads CASPSICF. CDR3 nucleotide sequence: TGTGCCAGCCCCTCGATCTGTTTC.

This chain uses TRBV5-4 with TRBJ1-2; tentative D call: TRBD1 (6 bases). Germline values: CDR1 SGHNT, CDR2 YYREEE (reference sequence). V lost 4 bases and J lost 4, with 17 bases in between. CDR3 size: 15 residues. CDR3 in amino acids: CASSASGGPRYGYTF. The CDR3 DNA follows: TGTGCCAGCAGCGCGTCGGGGGGGCCGCGCTATGGCTACACCTTC.

The V gene is TRBV24-1, the J gene TRBJ2-1; the D gene is possibly TRBD1 (6 bases). CDR3 length: 15 amino acids. The V end was cut by 0 bases, the J end by 7 bases, with 12 bases between. Germline V gene data show CDR1 as KGHDR and CDR2 as SFDVKD. This CDR3 is CATSDLHQGLNEQFF. DNA for the CDR3: TGTGCCACCAGTGATTTGCACCAGGGGCTAAATGAGCAGTTCTTC.

The J gene is TRBJ1-1, the V gene TRBV5-4; no clear D gene. Looked up from germline, CDR1 is SGHNT and CDR2 is YYREEE (reference sequence). Trimming took off 0 bases at V and 3 bases at J, with 9 bases between the two ends. The CDR3 length is 14 residues. The CDR3: CASSLVVRDTEAFF. The CDR3 DNA follows: TGTGCCAGCAGCTTGGTAGTCCGGGACACTGAAGCTTTCTTT.